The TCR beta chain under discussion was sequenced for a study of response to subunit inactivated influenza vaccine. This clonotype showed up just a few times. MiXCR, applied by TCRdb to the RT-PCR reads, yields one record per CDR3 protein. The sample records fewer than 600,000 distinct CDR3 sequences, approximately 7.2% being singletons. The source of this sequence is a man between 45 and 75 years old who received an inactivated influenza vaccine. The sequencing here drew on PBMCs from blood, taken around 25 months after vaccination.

CDR3 sequence (DNA): TGTGCCAGCAGTTACTCGAGACAGGGGAACACTGAAGCTTTCTTT. It translates to CASSYSRQGNTEAFF. This chain joins TRBV6-5 and TRBJ1-1, with TRBD1 identical over 7 bases. The CDR3 spans 15 residues. Looked up from germline, CDR1 is MNHEY and CDR2 is SVGAGI. J gave up 1 base and V 0 bases, and 2 bases lay outside the gene matches.